This TCR beta chain is drawn from a study of blood T cell repertoires in COVID-19. Across the study: The United States, Italy and Spain provided the acute and convalescent COVID-19 samples. Nucleic acid was either cDNA or gDNA, and it came from T cells, B-cell-depleted T cells, or PBMCs.

V was pared by 6 bases and J by 1 base, with 16 bases between. In germline, CDR1 is MNHEY, CDR2 SMNVEV (reference sequence). CDR3 length equals 16 residues. In the original processing: Counts of nucleated cells, estimated from reference gene primer amplification, were obtained. TCRdb's table, derived via immunoSEQ multiplex PCR, lists solely in-frame clones and lacks some. That table supplies the V and J calls and clone size; D and trimming were determined from the DNA. Among about 200,000 clones, around 84% were seen once, and the ten largest hold 5.5% to 7%. The sequenced material came from peripheral blood. The chain couples TRBV27 to TRBJ2-1; D gene unclear. The receptor comes from a man older than 75 with acute or convalescent COVID-19. CDR3 loop: CASSSSLGGSYNEQFF. The CDR3 region has the DNA TGTGCCAGCAGCTCTAGTCTTGGTGGGTCCTACAATGAGCAGTTCTTC.